The 20 T cell receptor beta chains given below trace back to one sample, sequenced in a study of shared clonotypes between healthy human individuals. The protocol was immunoSEQ multiplex PCR, while the TCRdb copy is restricted to in-frame clones and leaves out a portion. The table has roughly 700,000 clones, around 72% seen once; the top ten hold around 1.6%. Material for sequencing was memory CD4+ T cells sorted from blood. Regarding subset: CD45RA-negative fraction. The receptor set was obtained from a woman aged 25 to 45 in good health.

In its sample, this clone was seen a few times. The chain is built from TRBV6-5 and TRBJ1-2; 8 nucleotides line up with TRBD1. In germline, CDR1 is MNHEY, CDR2 SVGAGI. CDR3 length: 13 amino acids. The junction had 6 bases not matched to a gene; V was cut back by 9 bases and J by 3 bases. The CDR3: CASRQGLDYGYTF. DNA for the CDR3: TGTGCCAGTCGACAGGGGTTGGACTATGGCTACACCTTC.

This rearrangement joins TRBV6-4 to TRBJ2-3; TRBD2 aligns across 9 bases. V gave up 9 bases and J gave up 2 bases; unmatched junction bases: 9. Germline V lookup: CDR1 MRHNA, CDR2 SNTAGT. The CDR3 has 15 amino acids. CDR3 amino acids: CASSPLAGITDTQYF. The CDR3 nucleotides are TGTGCCAGTTCCCCTCTAGCGGGGATCACAGATACGCAGTATTTT.

The chain couples TRBV6-6 to TRBJ1-1; D is unclear. CDR3 length: 13 amino acids. Trimming left V 0 bases short and J 7 bases short, with 9 bases between. Germline V CDR1 and CDR2: MNHNY, SVGAGI (reference sequence). The CDR3 protein is CASSYSDLIEAFF. For the CDR3, the DNA is TGTGCCAGCAGTTACTCCGATCTAATTGAAGCTTTCTTT.

V and J are TRBV27 and TRBJ2-1; 10 bases align to TRBD2. The CDR3 spans 15 residues. Losses at the gene ends were 2 bases for V and 4 bases for J; bases not matched to a gene: 2. Germline V CDR1 and CDR2: MNHEY, SMNVEV (reference sequence). CDR3 in DNA: TGTGCCAGCAGTTTACAGCGGGAGGGGTACAATGAGCAGTTCTTC. Its protein product is CASSLQREGYNEQFF.

V is TRBV19 and J is TRBJ2-1, with unresolved D. The germline V and J ends were trimmed by 3 bases and 9 bases, with 12 bases remaining between them. The CDR3 totals 13 residues. Germline loops: CDR1 LNHDA, CDR2 SQIVND (reference sequence). The CDR3 loop is CASSIFGQSEQFF. The CDR3 DNA reads as TGTGCCAGTAGTATCTTCGGGCAATCTGAGCAGTTCTTC.

As concerns this clone: The sample contains more than one DNA sequence encoding this CDR3. The chain has TRBV7-2 and TRBJ1-5; D is possibly TRBD1 (5 bases). The V gene's germline CDR1 is SGHTA and CDR2 FQGNSA. The CDR3 has 15 amino acids. Trimming took off 5 bases at V and 0 bases at J, with 11 bases between the two ends. CDR3 region: CASSQDTLSNQPQHF. CDR3 nucleotides: TGTGCCAGCAGCCAGGACACCCTTAGCAATCAGCCCCAGCATTTT.

The V and J genes are TRBV7-6 and TRBJ2-7, with D possibly being TRBD2 (5 bases). Per germline, CDR1 SGHVS and CDR2 FNYEAQ. This CDR3 comprises 14 residues. The germline V and J ends were trimmed by 5 bases and 5 bases, with 16 bases remaining between them. The CDR3 nucleotides are TGTGCCAGCAGCGTCTCTAGCAACAGCCACGAGCAGTACTTC. Its protein product is CASSVSSNSHEQYF. The whole variable domain, remainder taken from reference TRBV7-6 and TRBJ2-7, is GAGVSQSPRYKVTKRGQDVALRCDPISGHVSLYWYRQALGQGPEFLTYFNYEAQQDKSGLPNDRFSAERPEGSISTLTIQRTEQRDSAMYRCASSVSSNSHEQYFGPGTRLTVT.

The V gene is TRBV29-1, the J gene TRBJ2-1; 12 nucleotides agree with TRBD1. Germline V gene sequence: CDR1 SQVTM, CDR2 ANQGSEA. Losses at the gene ends were 7 bases for V and 8 bases for J; bases not matched to a gene: 12. CDR3 length: 15 amino acids. The CDR3 region is CSANHRDRGRYEQFF. The CDR3 coding sequence is TGCAGCGCCAACCACCGGGACAGGGGGCGTTATGAGCAGTTCTTC.

This clone was found a few times. V is TRBV6-1 and J is TRBJ1-2; D is unresolved. Germline values: CDR1 MNHNS, CDR2 SASEGT. The CDR3 totals 15 residues. With 8 bases removed from V and 4 bases from J, the gap between germline ends came to 20 bases. DNA of the CDR3: TGTGCCAGCCTCTCGGGGTTTAAGAGGAGCTATGGCTACACCTTC. It codes for CASLSGFKRSYGYTF.

The chain employs TRBV15 and TRBJ2-1; D uncertain. V lost 2 bases and J lost 10, with 24 bases in between. The length of the CDR3 is 17 residues. CDR1 and CDR2 from the germline V gene are LNHNV and YYDKDF (reference sequence). In DNA form, the CDR3 reads TGTGCCACCAGCAGACCAAACGCTATCGCCTGGAGTTCAGAGCAGTTCTTC. It translates to CATSRPNAIAWSSEQFF.

The chain carries TRBV5-8 and TRBJ1-4, with 8 nucleotides matching TRBD1. CDR1 SGHTS and CDR2 YDEGEE come from the germline V gene. V lost 4 bases to trimming and J lost 4 bases; unmatched junction nucleotides: 12. This CDR3 contains 17 residues. The CDR3 DNA reads as TGTGCCAGCAGCCAAACACGGGACAGGAGACTTAATGAAAAACTGTTTTTT. Residues: CASSQTRDRRLNEKLFF.

In its sample, this clone was seen many times. This rearrangement joins TRBV25-1 to TRBJ2-1; 7 nucleotides line up with TRBD1. Germline V gene data show CDR1 as MGHDK and CDR2 as SYGVNS. Germline trimming cut 4 bases from V and 4 bases from J; bases unmatched to any gene: 10. The CDR3 contains 16 residues. CDR3 bases: TGTGCCAGCAGTGCGCAAATGACAGGGTCGTACAATGAGCAGTTCTTC. The encoded protein is CASSAQMTGSYNEQFF.

This clone has more than one count but fewer than ten. Other DNA sequences within the sample encode an identical CDR3. This sequence joins TRBV6-5 and TRBJ1-2, with TRBD1 matching 9 bases. The CDR3 spans 15 residues. Trimming removed 5 bases from V and 2 bases from J; junction bases left unmatched: 6. Germline lookup yields CDR1 MNHEY and CDR2 SVGAGI. The CDR3 DNA follows: TGTGCCAGCAGTCGAACAGGGGGCCTCAACTATGGCTACACCTTC. Translated: CASSRTGGLNYGYTF.

This clone was picked up many times. Other DNA sequences in this specimen translate into the identical CDR3. The V gene is TRBV2, the J gene TRBJ2-7; 8 bases align to TRBD1. This CDR3 spans 14 amino acids. The V and J ends lost 5 bases and 3 bases, in that order; junction bases with no gene match: 6. Germline-derived CDR1 and CDR2 are SNHLY and FYNNEI. CDR3 DNA: TGTGCCAGCAGTCCCGGGACAGGATACTACGAGCAGTACTTC. This sequence encodes CASSPGTGYYEQYF.

V usage is TRBV7-9 and J usage is TRBJ1-3, with D hard to call. Germline CDR1 is SEHNR and CDR2 is FQNEAQ (reference sequence). With 2 bases removed from V and 0 bases from J, the gap between germline ends came to 8 bases. The CDR3 contains 15 residues. CDR3 amino acids: CASSLTLPSGNTIYF. CDR3 DNA: TGTGCCAGCAGCTTAACACTACCCTCTGGAAACACCATATATTTT.

The gene calls are TRBV4-2 and TRBJ1-4, with 8 bases that match TRBD1. The V and J ends lost 4 bases and 7 bases, in that order; junction bases with no gene match: 5. The CDR3 is 14 residues long. CDR1 and CDR2 (germline): LGHNA, YNFKEQ. For the CDR3, the DNA is TGTGCCAGCAGCCCAGGGACAGGAGGTGAAAAACTGTTTTTT. Translation gives CASSPGTGGEKLFF.

This sequence joins TRBV10-1 and TRBJ2-5; 7 bases map to TRBD2. J gave up 1 base and V 4 bases, and 6 bases lay outside the gene matches. CDR3 length: 15 residues. CDR1 is WNHNN, CDR2 SYGVQD, per germline (reference sequence). The CDR3 loop reads CASSAASGGQETQYF. The CDR3 bases are TGCGCCAGCAGTGCCGCCTCGGGGGGCCAAGAGACCCAGTACTTC.

The chain is built from TRBV7-8 and TRBJ2-5; D not certain. Trimming took off 1 base at V and 3 bases at J, with 12 bases between the two ends. Germline values: CDR1 SGHVS, CDR2 FQNEAQ. CDR3 size: 15 residues. Written as DNA, the CDR3 is TGTGCCAGCAGCTTAGGGGCCAAGCTTAAAGAGACCCAGTACTTC. It codes for CASSLGAKLKETQYF.

The CDR3 spells CASSQGTGIAEAFF. In DNA form, the CDR3 reads TGCGCCAGCAGCCAAGGGACAGGGATTGCTGAAGCTTTCTTT. The chain recombines TRBV5-1 with TRBJ1-1; TRBD1 matches at 9 bases. V trimming: 4 bases; J trimming: 6 bases; junction bases outside the gene matches: 7. CDR1 is SGHRS and CDR2 is YFSETQ in the germline V gene. This CDR3 comprises 14 residues. Supplemented by reference TRBV5-1 and TRBJ1-1, the full variable domain reads KAGVTQTPRYLIKTRGQQVTLSCSPISGHRSVSWYQQTPGQGLQFLFEYFSETQRNKGNFPGRFSGRQFSNSRSEMNVSTLELGDSALYLCASSQGTGIAEAFFGQGTRLTVV.

The gene calls are TRBV25-1 and TRBJ2-2; 11 bases line up with TRBD1. Germline trimming cut 4 bases from V and 4 bases from J; bases unmatched to any gene: 5. The CDR3 extends over 16 amino acids. Germline assignment: CDR1 MGHDK and CDR2 SYGVNS. Here the CDR3 reads CASSGGQGVFTGELFF. The CDR3 nucleotides are TGTGCCAGCAGTGGGGGACAGGGGGTTTTCACCGGGGAGCTGTTTTTT. Supplemented by reference TRBV25-1 and TRBJ2-2, the full variable domain reads EADIYQTPRYLVIGTGKKITLECSQTMGHDKMYWYQQDPGMELHLIHYSYGVNSTEKGDLSSESTVSRIRTEHFPLTLESARPSHTSQYLCASSGGQGVFTGELFFGEGSRLTVL.